A selection of T cell receptor beta chains follows, all from one sample in a study of blood T cells in healthy people across ages. TCRdb independently ran MiXCR on the 5' RACE reads; one entry per CDR3 protein. The sample lists hundreds of thousands of distinct CDR3 sequences, about half occurring once. Sequenced sample: blood. The receptors were gathered from a woman aged 60-75 years in good health. CDR3s include the opening cysteine and the closing phenylalanine or tryptophan. D genes are given only for firm matches. The size field is filled for only some rows; it gives once, few, many or a size class.

few | TRBJ1-1 | . | TRBV20-1 | CSARQGNTEAFF | TGCAGTGCTAGACAGGGGAACACTGAAGCTTTCTTT
few | TRBJ2-3 | TRBD2 | TRBV29-1 | CSVEGRTSGTDTQYF | TGCAGCGTTGAGGGGAGGACTAGCGGGACAGATACGCAGTATTTT
many | TRBJ2-3 | TRBD2 | TRBV29-1 | CSATGTSSPDTQYF | TGCAGCGCTACCGGGACTAGCTCCCCAGATACGCAGTATTTT
. | TRBJ2-7 | TRBD1 | TRBV20-1 | CSARGQGFAYEQYF | TGCAGTGCTAGAGGACAGGGTTTTGCTTACGAGCAGTACTTC
few | TRBJ1-2 | . | TRBV12-3/TRBV12-4 | CASTPGGGNYGYTF | TGTGCCAGCACCCCAGGAGGGGGGAACTATGGCTACACCTTC
. | TRBJ2-1 | TRBD2 | TRBV20-1 | CSARVAGTSGRAKYNEQFF | TGCAGTGCTAGAGTGGCTGGGACTAGCGGGAGGGCGAAATACAATGAGCAGTTCTTC
once | TRBJ2-1 | . | TRBV6-2/TRBV6-3 | CASRARARDNEQFF | TGTGCCAGCAGAGCACGAGCGAGGGACAATGAGCAGTTCTTC
few | TRBJ1-1 | . | TRBV11-2 | CASRVYLTEAFF | TGTGCCAGCAGGGTATATCTCACTGAAGCTTTCTTT
. | TRBJ2-5 | TRBD2 | TRBV3-1 | CASSQGGTSGRVQYF | TGTGCCAGCAGCCAAGGGGGGACTAGCGGGAGGGTACAGTACTTC
. | TRBJ1-6 | . | TRBV4-3 | CASSQTVPPGNSPLHF | TGCGCCAGCAGCCAAACTGTCCCGCCGGGGAATTCACCCCTCCACTTT